A single sample gave rise to the 22 T cell receptor beta chains below, sequenced in a study of blood T cell repertoires in COVID-19. This table comes from immunoSEQ multiplex PCR, and its TCRdb copy is limited to in-frame clones, with some not included. The sample holds about 130,000 clones; 75% to 90% are singletons and the top ten take roughly 2.3%. Sample: PBMCs or T cells enriched from blood (not recorded which). Receptors were obtained from a woman aged 45-65 years who had recovered from COVID-19.

The chain joins TRBV5-6 to TRBJ1-3; 7 nucleotides match TRBD1. V was clipped by 3 bases and J by 0 bases; unmatched bases: 12. The CDR3 has 18 residues. Germline CDR1 SGHDT, CDR2 YYEEEE. For the CDR3, the DNA is TGTGCCAGCAGCTATGAGGGACAGCCGGCACACTCTGGAAACACCATATATTTT. It codes for CASSYEGQPAHSGNTIYF.

CDR3: CSASGRVSPLHF. CDR3 DNA sequence: TGCAGTGCTAGTGGTCGGGTCTCACCCCTCCACTTT. The chain is built from TRBV20-1 and TRBJ1-6; D unresolved. The length of the CDR3 is 12 residues. Trimming pared 3 bases from V and 10 bases from J, leaving 10 bases between. Germline loops: CDR1 DFQATT, CDR2 SNEGSKA (reference sequence).

The table lists this clone with a count of one. The chain uses TRBV24-1 and TRBJ1-5, with unresolved D. Per germline, CDR1 KGHDR and CDR2 SFDVKD. V shed 4 bases and J shed 1 base, with 13 bases lying between them. The CDR3 is 16 residues long. CDR3 nucleotide sequence: TGTGCCACCAGTGACTCGACAAGAACAAGCAATCAGCCCCAGCATTTT. Its protein product is CATSDSTRTSNQPQHF.

V and J are TRBV7-2 and TRBJ2-7; 9 bases match TRBD2. The CDR3 runs 13 residues. The V segment lost 4 bases and the J segment 6 bases; nucleotides outside the gene matches: 4. CDR1 is SGHTA, CDR2 FQGNSA, per germline. The CDR3 reads CASSSSGVAEQYF. Written as DNA, the CDR3 is TGTGCCAGCAGCTCTAGCGGGGTAGCCGAGCAGTACTTC. The full variable domain, completed using reference TRBV7-2 and TRBJ2-7, is GAGVSQSPSNKVTEKGKDVELRCDPISGHTALYWYRQSLGQGLEFLIYFQGNSAPDKSGLPSDRFSAERTGGSVSTLTIQRTQQEDSAVYLCASSSSGVAEQYFGPGTRLTVT.

This rearrangement joins TRBV5-1 to TRBJ2-7; tentative D call: TRBD1 (6 bases). Germline loops: CDR1 SGHRS, CDR2 YFSETQ. With 4 bases removed from V and 6 bases from J, the gap between germline ends came to 20 bases. This CDR3 is built from 15 residues. This chain's CDR3 is CASSPRTPGATEQYF. The CDR3 DNA reads TGCGCCAGCAGCCCAAGGACGCCAGGGGCTACCGAGCAGTACTTC.

The V gene is TRBV7-3, the J gene TRBJ2-3, with TRBD1 matching 7 bases. Germline CDR1 is SGHTA and CDR2 is FQGTGA. The CDR3 is 14 amino acids. Germline trimming cut 5 bases from V and 2 bases from J; bases unmatched to any gene: 4. The CDR3 DNA follows: TGTGCCAGCAGCGCGGACAGGAACACAGATACGCAGTATTTT. Amino acid sequence: CASSADRNTDTQYF.

The V gene is TRBV11-3, the J gene TRBJ1-3, with 7 bases aligning to TRBD1. From germline, CDR1 is SGHNT and CDR2 YENEEA. With 1 base clipped from V and 0 bases from J, the junction kept 6 bases outside the gene matches. This CDR3 is 17 amino acids long. The CDR3 nucleotides read TGTGCCAGCAGCTTAGGGGGACAGTTCTCCTCTGGAAACACCATATATTTT. It yields the protein CASSLGGQFSSGNTIYF.

The rearrangement links TRBV25-1 to TRBJ1-2; D might be TRBD1 (6 bases). Trimming removed 1 base from V and 6 bases from J, with 18 bases in between. The CDR3 spans 16 residues. Germline CDR1 reads MGHDK; CDR2 reads SYGVNS. CDR3 in DNA: TGTGCCAGCAGTGAATCCCTTCCTGTAGGGGGGGATGGCTACACCTTC. The encoded protein is CASSESLPVGGDGYTF.

The chain joins TRBV4-2 to TRBJ2-2, with D perhaps matching TRBD2 (6 bases). CDR1 LGHNA and CDR2 YNFKEQ come from the germline V gene. The ends were cut back, 0 bases at V and 11 bases at J, with 10 bases in the middle. This CDR3 is built from 13 residues. The CDR3, as DNA: TGTGCCAGCAGCCAAGATGTGGGACTCGAGCTGTTTTTT. It yields the protein CASSQDVGLELFF.

V is TRBV7-8 and J is TRBJ1-1; TRBD1 might be the D (5 bases). In germline, CDR1 is SGHVS, CDR2 FQNEAQ. Trimming cost V 2 bases and J 5 bases, with 9 bases left between them. CDR3 length: 13 residues. The CDR3 nucleotides are TGTGCCAGCAGCTTACAGGGATGGACTGAAGCTTTCTTT. Protein product: CASSLQGWTEAFF.

This rearrangement joins TRBV14 to TRBJ2-2; D may be TRBD2 (6 bases). The CDR3 length is 14 residues. CDR1 is SGHDN and CDR2 is FVKESK in the germline V gene. V lost 1 base to trimming and J lost 5 bases, with 8 bases between them. Written as DNA, the CDR3 is TGTGCCAGCAGCCAAGTCGGAGGGACCGGGGAGCTGTTTTTT. This translates into CASSQVGGTGELFF.

This clone was picked up one time. Different DNA sequences within this sample yield the same CDR3. V and J are TRBV5-1 and TRBJ1-3; D is unresolved. The germline CDR1 and CDR2 sequences are SGHRS and YFSETQ. This CDR3 has 14 residues. V was clipped by 0 bases and J by 2 bases, with 6 bases between them. CDR3 loop: CASSLDRAGNTIYF. The DNA of the CDR3 is TGCGCCAGCAGCTTGGACAGAGCTGGAAACACCATATATTTT.

V and J are TRBV6-5 and TRBJ1-3; D remains ambiguous. This CDR3 has 15 residues. Germline assignment: CDR1 MNHEY and CDR2 SVGAGI. V lost 2 bases, J lost 0 bases, and 8 bases lay in between. CDR3 coding DNA: TGTGCCAGCAGTTACGAAGCCACCTCTGGAAACACCATATATTTT. It translates to CASSYEATSGNTIYF.

The rearrangement joins TRBV12-5 to TRBJ2-3; TRBD2 agrees at 9 bases. J gave up 8 bases and V 7 bases, and 4 bases lay outside the gene matches. The CDR3 covers 12 residues. Germline V gene sequence: CDR1 LGHNT, CDR2 FRNRAP. For the CDR3, the DNA is TGTGCTAGTGTGGTTAGCGGGGGTACGCAGTATTTT. Its protein product is CASVVSGGTQYF.

This clone was counted between two and nine times. The genes are TRBV5-1 and TRBJ2-2; 11 bases map to TRBD1. This CDR3 has 17 residues. With 4 bases clipped from V and 6 bases from J, the junction kept 11 bases outside the gene matches. Germline CDR1 and CDR2: SGHRS and YFSETQ. CDR3 loop: CASSLWGQGGLAGELFF. For the CDR3, the DNA is TGCGCCAGCAGCCTATGGGGACAGGGGGGCCTGGCCGGGGAGCTGTTTTTT.

The chain couples TRBV10-1 to TRBJ2-1; TRBD2 aligns across 7 bases. Germline V gene data show CDR1 as WNHNN and CDR2 as SYGVQD (reference sequence). The V gene end was trimmed by 6 bases and the J gene end by 1 base; junction bases not matched to a gene: 9. The CDR3 has 16 amino acids. In DNA, the CDR3 is TGCGCCAGCAGCCTTGGGGGGGTTCGATCCTACAATGAGCAGTTCTTC. Amino acid sequence: CASSLGGVRSYNEQFF.

This clone came up once. The genes are TRBV4-3 and TRBJ1-5; D is perhaps TRBD1 (5 bases). The CDR3 is 16 amino acids. Germline CDR1 is LGHNA and CDR2 is YSLEER. The V end was cut by 0 bases, the J end by 0 bases, with 9 bases between. This chain's CDR3 is CASSQDRENSNQPQHF. As DNA, the CDR3 is TGCGCCAGCAGCCAAGACAGGGAAAATAGCAATCAGCCCCAGCATTTT.

This clone was seen just once. The V and J genes are TRBV9 and TRBJ1-2, with TRBD1 matching over 9 bases. Germline CDR1 is SGDLS and CDR2 is YYNGEE. Germline trimming cut 2 bases from V and 1 base from J; bases unmatched to any gene: 9. CDR3 size: 17 residues. Here the CDR3 reads CASSVSRTGASNYGYTF. CDR3 bases: TGTGCCAGCAGCGTTAGTAGGACAGGGGCGAGTAACTATGGCTACACCTTC.

The chain joins TRBV5-4 to TRBJ2-7, with D maybe TRBD2 (5 bases). Per the germline V gene, CDR1 is SGHNT and CDR2 is YYREEE (reference sequence). Trimming removed 4 bases at V and 2 bases at J, with 10 bases between. The CDR3 extends over 13 amino acids. The CDR3 sequence is CASSPRGPYEQYF. DNA of the CDR3: TGTGCCAGCAGCCCTCGAGGGCCCTACGAGCAGTACTTC.

This chain links TRBV7-6 with TRBJ1-1, with D possibly matching TRBD1 (6 bases). Trimming left V 5 bases short and J 0 bases short, with 10 bases between. The CDR3 loop spans 14 amino acids. Germline V CDR1 and CDR2: SGHVS, FNYEAQ. The CDR3 sequence: CASSPTGLNTEAFF. The CDR3 region has the DNA TGTGCCAGCAGCCCAACAGGGTTGAACACTGAAGCTTTCTTT.

CDR3 sequence: CASSQAERGGVDTQYF. The CDR3 DNA sequence: TGTGCCAGCAGCCAAGCCGAACGGGGGGGCGTCGATACGCAGTATTTT. V gene TRBV3-1 (or the pseudogene TRBV3-2) combines with J gene TRBJ2-3, with TRBD2 matching 8 bases. The CDR3 consists of 16 residues. Trimming removed 1 base from V and 6 bases from J; junction bases left unmatched: 9. Germline values: CDR1 LGHDT, CDR2 YNNKEL (reference sequence).

This clone was seen more than once but under ten times. J is TRBJ1-3 and V is TRBV19, with 7 positions matching TRBD1. J was trimmed by 0 bases and V by 9 bases; bases with no gene match: 8. The germline gives CDR1 LNHDA, CDR2 SQIVND (reference sequence). The CDR3 consists of 15 residues. In nucleotides, the CDR3 is TGTGCCAGCGACGACAGGGCCAGCTCTGGAAACACCATATATTTT. Translated: CASDDRASSGNTIYF.